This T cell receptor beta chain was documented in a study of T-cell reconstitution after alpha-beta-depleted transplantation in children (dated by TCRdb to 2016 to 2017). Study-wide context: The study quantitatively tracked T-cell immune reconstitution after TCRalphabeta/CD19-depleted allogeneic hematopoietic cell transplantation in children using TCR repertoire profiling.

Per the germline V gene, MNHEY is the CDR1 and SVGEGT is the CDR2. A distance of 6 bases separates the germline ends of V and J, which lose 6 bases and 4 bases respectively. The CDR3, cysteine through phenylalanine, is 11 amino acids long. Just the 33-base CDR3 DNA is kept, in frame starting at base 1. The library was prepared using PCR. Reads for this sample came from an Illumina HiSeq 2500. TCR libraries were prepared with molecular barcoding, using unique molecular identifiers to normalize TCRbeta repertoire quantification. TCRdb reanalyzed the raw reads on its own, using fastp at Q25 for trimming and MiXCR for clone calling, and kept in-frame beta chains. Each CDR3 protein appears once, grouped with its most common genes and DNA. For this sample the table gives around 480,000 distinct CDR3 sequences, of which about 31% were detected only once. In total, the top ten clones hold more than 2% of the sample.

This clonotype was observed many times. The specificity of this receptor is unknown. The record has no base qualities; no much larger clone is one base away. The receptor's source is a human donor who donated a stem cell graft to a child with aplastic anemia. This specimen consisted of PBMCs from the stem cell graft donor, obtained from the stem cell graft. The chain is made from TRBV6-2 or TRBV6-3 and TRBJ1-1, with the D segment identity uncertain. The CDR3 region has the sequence CASSRGTEAFF. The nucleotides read TGTGCCAGCAGCCGGGGCACTGAAGCTTTCTTT.